Below are 17 T cell receptor beta chains sequenced from a single sample in a study of blood T cell repertoires in COVID-19. Produced via immunoSEQ multiplex PCR; TCRdb's table is partial and in-frame only. The sample holds under 140,000 clones; 60% to 80% are singletons and the top ten take 16%. Sequenced: peripheral blood. These receptors were taken from a woman of 80 years or more with active or convalescent COVID-19.

This chain connects TRBV9 to TRBJ2-1; 10 bases are a match to TRBD1. After removal of 7 bases from V and 9 bases from J, the junction contained 10 bases not matched to a gene. Germline lookup yields CDR1 SGDLS and CDR2 YYNGEE. The CDR3 totals 14 residues. CDR3 loop: CASGTGAIGGEQFF. The DNA of the CDR3 is TGTGCCAGCGGGACAGGGGCGATTGGGGGTGAGCAGTTCTTC.

The V call is TRBV7-2, the J call TRBJ2-3, with TRBD1 matching 7 bases. V gave up 3 bases and J gave up 5 bases; unmatched junction bases: 8. Germline CDR1 is SGHTA and CDR2 is FQGNSA. CDR3 length: 15 residues. CDR3 DNA: TGTGCCAGCAGCTTTCAAGAGGGGGCCAGAGATACGCAGTATTTT. Translated: CASSFQEGARDTQYF.

The CDR3 is CASSLYGTVQETQYF. CDR3 bases: TGCGCCAGCAGCTTGTATGGGACAGTTCAAGAGACCCAGTACTTC. The chain couples TRBV5-1 to TRBJ2-5, with TRBD1 matching over 7 bases. Trimming at V came to 1 base and at J to 2 bases, leaving 5 bases not matched to a gene. Germline-derived CDR1 and CDR2 are SGHRS and YFSETQ. The CDR3 contains 15 residues.

The chain joins TRBV5-1 to TRBJ1-3; 9 bases are shared with TRBD1. CDR1 and CDR2 (germline): SGHRS, YFSETQ. The V gene end was trimmed by 3 bases and the J gene end by 4 bases; junction bases not matched to a gene: 2. The CDR3 spans 14 residues. Here the CDR3 DNA reads TGCGCCAGCAGCTCGGACAGGGGCGGAAACACCATATATTTT. Translated, it gives CASSSDRGGNTIYF.

The rearrangement uses TRBV6-2 or TRBV6-3 and TRBJ2-7, with TRBD2 as a possible D gene (6 bases). The CDR3 is 13 residues long. V gave up 5 bases and J gave up 6 bases, with 14 bases separating them. Germline V gene lookup returns CDR1 MNHEY and CDR2 SVGEGT. The DNA for the CDR3 is TGTGCCAGCAGTGGGACCAGGCGGGGCGAGCAGTACTTC. Translation: CASSGTRRGEQYF.

This chain uses TRBV19 with TRBJ2-1; perhaps TRBD2 as D (5 bases). The CDR3 is 14 amino acids. Germline V gene lookup returns CDR1 LNHDA and CDR2 SQIVND (reference sequence). V dropped 1 base and J dropped 8 bases, with 12 bases sitting between them. CDR3 sequence: CASSIAGSLDEQFF. The CDR3 region has the DNA TGTGCCAGTAGTATAGCGGGGAGCCTGGATGAGCAGTTCTTC.

The chain joins TRBV3-1 (or the pseudogene TRBV3-2) to TRBJ2-7; 15 bases match TRBD2. The CDR3 extends over 16 amino acids. Germline V gene sequence: CDR1 LGHDT, CDR2 YNNKEL (reference sequence). The junction had 9 bases not matched to a gene; V was cut back by 4 bases and J by 8 bases. CDR3 loop: CASSPRGLAGGSKQYF. CDR3 bases: TGTGCCAGCAGCCCCCGAGGACTAGCGGGAGGGAGCAAGCAGTACTTC.

This clone was recorded a few times. The rearrangement links TRBV25-1 to TRBJ2-2; 7 nucleotides agree with TRBD1. Germline trimming cut 6 bases from V and 5 bases from J; bases unmatched to any gene: 9. Germline V gene data show CDR1 as MGHDK and CDR2 as SYGVNS. CDR3 size: 15 residues. The DNA for the CDR3 is TGTGCCAGCAGGACCAGGGACAGTCTTACCGGGGAGCTGTTTTTT. Its translation is CASRTRDSLTGELFF.

The chain joins TRBV10-2 to TRBJ2-7; maybe TRBD1 (5 bases). Trimming removed 6 bases from V and 2 bases from J, with 8 bases in between. Germline CDR1 reads WSHSY; CDR2 reads SAAADI. The CDR3 has 12 amino acids. As DNA, the CDR3 is TGCGCCAGCAGGACACAGGCCTACGAGCAGTACTTC. Protein sequence: CASRTQAYEQYF.

This chain joins TRBV5-4 and TRBJ2-5, with TRBD1 matching 12 bases. This CDR3 has 15 residues. V dropped 4 bases and J dropped 5; count of bases not matched to a gene: 6. Germline V gene lookup returns CDR1 SGHNT and CDR2 YYREEE (reference sequence). The CDR3 loop reads CASSPGQGARETQYF. The CDR3 DNA follows: TGTGCCAGCAGCCCGGGACAGGGGGCGCGGGAGACCCAGTACTTC. Full variable domain (missing parts from reference TRBV5-4 and TRBJ2-5): ETGVTQSPTHLIKTRGQQVTLRCSSQSGHNTVSWYQQALGQGPQFIFQYYREEENGRGNFPPRFSGLQFPNYSSELNVNALELDDSALYLCASSPGQGARETQYFGPGTRLLVL.

This clone was found a few times. This sequence joins TRBV7-3 and TRBJ2-1; D possibly corresponds to TRBD2 (6 bases). Trimming left V 2 bases short and J 5 bases short, with 13 bases between. There are 15 residues in the CDR3. Germline V gene data show CDR1 as SGHTA and CDR2 as FQGTGA. Written as DNA, the CDR3 is TGTGCCAGCAGCTTAGACGGAGGGGTCAACAATGAGCAGTTCTTC. It is translated as CASSLDGGVNNEQFF.

J is TRBJ1-2 and V is TRBV7-2; 7 bases map to TRBD1. This CDR3 comprises 14 residues. With 4 bases clipped from V and 3 bases from J, the junction kept 5 bases outside the gene matches. Germline V gene lookup returns CDR1 SGHTA and CDR2 FQGNSA. In DNA, the CDR3 is TGTGCCAGCAGCTCCGGGACAGTGGACTATGGCTACACCTTC. Translating it yields CASSSGTVDYGYTF.

The chain has TRBV28 and TRBJ1-2; 10 bases fit TRBD1. The V gene end was trimmed by 4 bases and the J gene end by 2 bases; junction bases not matched to a gene: 4. Germline V gene data show CDR1 as MDHEN and CDR2 as SYDVKM. The CDR3 runs 15 residues. The CDR3 DNA is TGTGCCAGCAGTTCCCCGGGACAGGGGAACTATGGCTACACCTTC. Its protein product is CASSSPGQGNYGYTF.

The gene calls are TRBV5-4 and TRBJ2-7, with D perhaps matching TRBD2 (6 bases). Trimming removed 9 bases at V and 2 bases at J, with 18 bases between. Germline values: CDR1 SGHNT, CDR2 YYREEE (reference sequence). The CDR3 sequence is 14 residues long. For the CDR3, the DNA is TGTGCCACCCGGGGAGCGGGCGGGACCTACGAGCAGTACTTC. The encoded protein is CATRGAGGTYEQYF.

As regards this clone: Relative to the germline gene, one junction end is altered; a read error may explain this. The chain carries TRBV6-2 or TRBV6-3 and TRBJ2-5, with 12 bases identical to TRBD2. This CDR3 is 16 amino acids long. Germline CDR1 and CDR2: MNHEY and SVGEGT. The CDR3 region has the DNA TGTGCCAGCAGTTACTCGGAGGGGCTAGCGGGAGGGCCTCGTAACTTC. Translated, it gives CASSYSEGLAGGPRNF.

The V gene is TRBV14, the J gene TRBJ2-1, with 9 positions matching TRBD2. The CDR3 extends over 17 amino acids. The V segment lost 0 bases and the J segment 8 bases; nucleotides outside the gene matches: 11. Germline CDR1 is SGHDN and CDR2 is FVKESK. CDR3 in amino acids: CASSQDLPLAGADEQFF. CDR3 nucleotide sequence: TGTGCCAGCAGCCAAGATCTGCCTTTAGCGGGAGCTGATGAGCAGTTCTTC.

The sample holds a few counts of this clone. Other DNA variants within this sample encode the same CDR3. The gene calls are TRBV5-1 and TRBJ1-5, with unresolved D. Per the germline V gene, CDR1 is SGHRS and CDR2 is YFSETQ. The V gene lost 1 base and the J gene lost 7 bases, with 9 bases spanning the gap. This CDR3 comprises 13 residues. The CDR3 loop is CASSLSGSQPQHF. Here the CDR3 DNA reads TGCGCCAGCAGCTTGTCCGGGAGCCAGCCCCAGCATTTT.